A selection of T cell receptor beta chains follows, all from one sample in a study of T cell changes during pregnancy in multiple sclerosis. Assay: immunoSEQ multiplex PCR; the TCRdb copy retains only in-frame clones and omits some. The sample holds 85,000 to 100,000 clones, about 92% seen once. The input for sequencing was peripheral blood, taken in the first trimester of pregnancy. The receptor source for this set is a female donor with multiple sclerosis, enrolled in a pregnancy study. CDR3s include the opening cysteine and the closing phenylalanine or tryptophan. Fields, in order: clone size, J gene, D gene, V gene, CDR3 protein, CDR3 DNA. D genes are given only for firm matches. Only some rows state a clone size, as once, few, many or a class for expanded clones.

>-|TRBJ2-3|-|TRBV5-1
CASSPYTGAGTDTQYF
TGCGCCAGCAGCCCCTACACGGGAGCGGGCACAGATACGCAGTATTTT
>-|TRBJ2-2|-|TRBV10-3
CAISELGSRGNTGELFF
TGTGCCATCAGTGAGTTAGGTAGCAGGGGGAACACCGGGGAGCTGTTTTTT
>-|TRBJ1-1|TRBD1|TRBV11-2
CASSQDRGQTKAFF
TGTGCCAGCAGCCAAGACAGGGGGCAAACTAAAGCTTTCTTT
>-|TRBJ1-2|-|TRBV4-1
CASSQVQQGGSGYTF
TGCGCCAGCAGCCAAGTGCAACAGGGTGGAAGCGGCTACACCTTC
>-|TRBJ2-7|-|TRBV21-1
CASSKGRHTGTNSYEQYF
TGTGCCAGCAGCAAAGGTCGGCACACCGGGACTAACTCCTACGAGCAGTACTTC
>once|TRBJ1-2|-|TRBV27
CASSLSYQAGQHIRGYTF
TGTGCCAGCAGTTTGTCCTACCAAGCTGGGCAGCACATAAGAGGCTACACCTTC
>-|TRBJ2-7|TRBD2|TRBV10-3
CAIRGSGRAYEQYF
TGTGCCATCAGGGGGAGCGGGAGGGCATACGAGCAGTACTTC
>-|TRBJ2-1|TRBD2|TRBV2
CASSELSSGSFYNEQFF
TGTGCCAGCAGTGAATTGTCTAGCGGATCCTTCTACAATGAGCAGTTCTTC
>-|TRBJ2-7|TRBD2|TRBV29-1
CSVELSDGLAGVDEQYF
TGCAGCGTTGAATTGAGCGATGGACTAGCGGGAGTCGACGAGCAGTACTTC
>-|TRBJ2-2|-|TRBV27
CASSSAATGELFF
TGTGCCAGCAGTTCTGCGGCTACCGGGGAGCTGTTTTTT
>-|TRBJ1-1|-|TRBV7-7
CASSFGQGTEAFF
TGTGCTAGCAGCTTCGGCCAGGGGACTGAAGCTTTCTTT
>-|TRBJ2-7|-|TRBV5-4
CASSRQGEESYEQYF
TGTGCCAGCAGCCGGCAGGGTGAGGAATCCTACGAGCAGTACTTC
>-|TRBJ2-7|-|TRBV15
CATSRDRGVGEQYF
TGTGCCACCAGCAGAGATCGGGGAGTGGGCGAGCAGTACTTC
>-|TRBJ2-7|-|TRBV28
CASRSGPYEQYF
TGTGCCAGCAGGAGCGGGCCCTACGAGCAGTACTTC
>once|TRBJ1-5|TRBD1|TRBV27
CASSRTGVDQPQHF
TGTGCCAGCAGTCGGACAGGGGTGGACCAGCCCCAGCATTTT
>-|TRBJ1-3|-|TRBV5-1
CASSLVGGDRNTIYF
TGCGCCAGCAGCTTGGTGGGGGGAGACCGAAACACCATATATTTT
>once|TRBJ1-2|-|TRBV6-1
CASSETWGRGYGYTF
TGTGCCAGCAGTGAAACCTGGGGAAGGGGGTATGGCTACACCTTC
>-|TRBJ2-1|TRBD1|TRBV5-4
CASSPDRVRDNEQFF
TGTGCCAGCAGCCCGGACAGGGTCCGCGACAATGAGCAGTTCTTC
>few|TRBJ1-5|-|TRBV18
CASSPTHGLGQPQHF
TGTGCCAGCTCACCGACACACGGCCTTGGCCAGCCCCAGCATTTT
>-|TRBJ2-5|TRBD1|TRBV2
CASSVSDRARETQYF
TGTGCCAGCAGTGTCTCGGACAGGGCTAGGGAGACCCAGTACTTC
>-|TRBJ1-1|-|TRBV27
CASSFQAPNTEAFF
TGTGCCAGCAGTTTCCAGGCACCGAACACTGAAGCTTTCTTT
>-|TRBJ2-7|-|TRBV28
CASRDSTRRYEQYF
TGTGCCAGCAGGGACAGCACCCGTCGATACGAGCAGTACTTC
>-|TRBJ1-1|-|TRBV5-1
CASSLEASSDTEAFF
TGCGCCAGCAGCTTGGAAGCATCGTCCGACACTGAAGCTTTCTTT
>-|TRBJ2-6|-|TRBV19
CASSQDRFFSGANVLTF
TGTGCCAGTAGTCAGGACAGATTCTTCTCTGGGGCCAACGTCCTGACTTTC
>-|TRBJ1-2|TRBD1|TRBV30
CAWSWTGGVISYTF
TGTGCCTGGAGTTGGACAGGGGGCGTAATCAGCTACACCTTC
>few|TRBJ2-7|-|TRBV5-8
CASSPYSSGEQYF
TGTGCCAGCAGCCCCTACTCTAGTGGCGAGCAGTACTTC
>-|TRBJ2-2|-|TRBV4-1
CASSLGGNTGELFF
TGCGCCAGCAGCCTCGGGGGTAACACCGGGGAGCTGTTTTTT
>-|TRBJ2-7|-|TRBV5-1
CASSWGPNYEQYF
TGCGCCAGCAGCTGGGGGCCGAACTACGAGCAGTACTTC
>once|TRBJ1-5|TRBD1|TRBV6-1
CASSPDRGYQPQHF
TGTGCCAGCAGCCCTGACAGGGGATATCAGCCCCAGCATTTT
>-|TRBJ2-7|TRBD2|TRBV5-5
CASLAGPYEQYF
TGTGCCAGCCTAGCGGGACCCTACGAGCAGTACTTC